The 20 T cell receptor beta chains below were found in one sample sequenced in a study of CD8 T cells in ankylosing spondylitis. TCRdb passed the 5' RACE reads through MiXCR, listing each CDR3 protein once. Here the sample spans about 340,000 distinct CDR3 sequences, roughly 15% being singletons. Material for sequencing was blood, either unsorted or a sorted T cell fraction (not recorded which). These receptors came from a male donor with ankylosing spondylitis or in good health (not recorded which).

The CDR3 DNA reads TGTGCCAGCAGCCAAGATCGAGTTTCTGGAAACACCATATATTTT. Residues: CASSQDRVSGNTIYF. The V call is TRBV4-2, the J call TRBJ1-3; D remains ambiguous. This CDR3 comprises 15 residues. CDR1 LGHNA and CDR2 YNFKEQ come from the germline V gene. V lost 0 bases, J lost 1 base, and 7 bases lay in between.

The CDR3 region has the DNA TGTGCCAGCAGTAGGTCCGGGAGGGAGGGAGAGACCCAGTACTTC. It is translated as CASSRSGREGETQYF. This chain joins TRBV6-1 and TRBJ2-5; 8 bases are shared with TRBD2. Germline trimming cut 5 bases from V and 4 bases from J; bases unmatched to any gene: 9. The CDR3 covers 15 residues. Germline V gives CDR1 MNHNS, CDR2 SASEGT.

The chain links TRBV4-1 to TRBJ2-4; 11 nucleotides match TRBD2. The V gene's germline CDR1 is MGHRA and CDR2 YSYEKL. V lost 1 base and J lost 2; bases outside the gene matches: 7. The CDR3 sequence is 18 residues long. The CDR3 bases are TGCGCCAGCAGCCAAGGAGGGGTAGCGGGGGGGTCCAAAAACATTCAGTACTTC. Encoded protein: CASSQGGVAGGSKNIQYF.

A few counts support this clonotype. The rearrangement uses TRBV20-1 and TRBJ1-1; possibly TRBD1 for D (6 bases). Deletions cut 3 bases from V and 0 bases from J, with 14 bases between. The CDR3 consists of 15 residues. The germline V gene encodes CDR1 DFQATT and CDR2 SNEGSKA (reference sequence). The CDR3 sequence is CSARARGLMNTEAFF. The CDR3 DNA is TGCAGTGCTAGGGCCCGGGGGCTTATGAACACTGAAGCTTTCTTT.

In this sample, this clonotype turned up many times. The chain uses TRBV12-3 or TRBV12-4 and TRBJ2-3, with unresolved D. V lost 5 bases, J lost 3 bases, and 18 bases lay in between. This CDR3 spans 16 amino acids. CDR3 amino acids: CASSPLGRAGTDTQYF. The CDR3 region has the DNA TGTGCCAGCAGTCCCCTAGGACGGGCCGGAACAGATACGCAGTATTTT.

This chain joins TRBV10-2 and TRBJ2-7; 13 nucleotides match TRBD2. The CDR3 is 17 residues long. In germline, CDR1 is WSHSY, CDR2 SAAADI. The junction had 11 bases not matched to a gene; V was cut back by 9 bases and J by 0 bases. CDR3 sequence (DNA): TGCGCCAGTGGGACTAGCGGGACAATCTCGAGCTCCTACGAGCAGTACTTC. Protein sequence: CASGTSGTISSSYEQYF.

This clonotype showed up many times. The chain carries TRBV6-5 and TRBJ1-1; tentatively, D is TRBD1 (5 bases). The V gene's germline CDR1 is MNHEY and CDR2 SVGAGI. This CDR3 spans 14 amino acids. V was shortened by 2 bases and J by 1 base, with 8 bases between the two germline ends. CDR3 sequence: CASSYPGGNTEAFF. The CDR3 DNA follows: TGTGCCAGCAGTTACCCGGGGGGGAACACTGAAGCTTTCTTT.

V gene TRBV5-8 combines with J gene TRBJ2-1; 11 positions agree with TRBD2. The CDR3 is made up of 15 amino acids. After removal of 4 bases from V and 5 bases from J, the junction contained 5 bases not matched to a gene. Germline CDR1 and CDR2: SGHTS and YDEGEE. This chain's CDR3 is CASSQGLAVHNEQFF. The CDR3 DNA reads TGTGCCAGCAGCCAGGGACTAGCGGTACACAATGAGCAGTTCTTC.

The rearrangement links TRBV19 to TRBJ2-5; D unclear. V gave up 7 bases and J gave up 4 bases, with 16 bases separating them. In germline, CDR1 is LNHDA, CDR2 SQIVND (reference sequence). This CDR3 has 14 amino acids. DNA for the CDR3: TGTGCCAGTATCTTCCTGGGTTGCACAGAGACCCAGTACTTC. It codes for CASIFLGCTETQYF.

This clonotype was seen more than once but under ten times. V usage is TRBV4-2 and J usage is TRBJ1-2; D is possibly TRBD1 (5 bases). The V gene lost 7 bases and the J gene lost 6 bases, with 21 bases spanning the gap. From germline, CDR1 is LGHNA and CDR2 YNFKEQ. The CDR3 totals 15 residues. The CDR3 here is CASMRTVGDEDGYTF. CDR3 sequence (DNA): TGTGCCAGCATGAGAACCGTCGGGGACGAGGATGGCTACACCTTC.

V usage is TRBV6-1 and J usage is TRBJ2-7; 10 positions agree with TRBD1. Trimming cost V 6 bases and J 5 bases; bases outside gene matches: 7. The CDR3 covers 14 residues. Germline V gene lookup returns CDR1 MNHNS and CDR2 SASEGT. DNA for the CDR3: TGTGCCAGCAGCCCTGGGACAGGGGCGGACGAGCAGTACTTC. Translated: CASSPGTGADEQYF.

There are a few counts of this clonotype. The chain employs TRBV18 and TRBJ2-5; 7 nucleotides agree with TRBD2. Unmatched junction bases numbered 5, after V lost 5 bases and J lost 2 bases. Germline CDR1 is KGHSH and CDR2 is LQKENI. This CDR3 is 14 amino acids long. The CDR3 sequence is CASSSPGLQETQYF. Here the CDR3 DNA reads TGTGCCAGCTCATCTCCGGGACTACAAGAGACCCAGTACTTC. Filled out from reference TRBV18 and TRBJ2-5, the complete variable domain reads NAGVMQNPRHLVRRRGQEARLRCSPMKGHSHVYWYRQLPEEGLKFMVYLQKENIIDESGMPKERFSAEFPKEGPSILRIQQVVRGDSAAYFCASSSPGLQETQYFGPGTRLLVL.

The chain links TRBV5-1 to TRBJ2-3, with 7 bases aligning to TRBD1. V shed 4 bases, J shed 3 bases, and the junction held 5 bases outside the gene matches. The CDR3 spans 14 residues. The V gene's germline CDR1 is SGHRS and CDR2 YFSETQ. The CDR3 DNA sequence: TGCGCCAGCAGCCACGACAGGGTAACAGATACGCAGTATTTT. Protein product: CASSHDRVTDTQYF.

This clonotype came up many times. The chain recombines TRBV24-1 with TRBJ2-5, with 8 bases identical to TRBD1. This CDR3 comprises 15 residues. V dropped 4 bases and J dropped 4; count of bases not matched to a gene: 7. Per germline, CDR1 KGHDR and CDR2 SFDVKD. CDR3 amino acids: CATSEPTGGRETQYF. DNA of the CDR3: TGTGCCACCAGTGAACCTACAGGGGGGAGAGAGACCCAGTACTTC.

This chain connects TRBV15 to TRBJ1-2, with TRBD1 matching 8 bases. CDR1 and CDR2 (germline): LNHNV, YYDKDF (reference sequence). CDR3 length: 18 residues. After removal of 0 bases from V and 3 bases from J, the junction contained 12 bases not matched to a gene. The CDR3 DNA is TGTGCCACCAGCAGAGATCCCCGACAGGGGAAGGGGGACTATGGCTACACCTTC. This sequence encodes CATSRDPRQGKGDYGYTF. Together with reference TRBV15 and TRBJ1-2, the CDR3 gives the full variable domain: DAMVIQNPRYQVTQFGKPVTLSCSQTLNHNVMYWYQQKSSQAPKLLFHYYDKDFNNEADTPDNFQSRRPNTSFCFLDIRSPGLGDTAMYLCATSRDPRQGKGDYGYTFGSGTRLTVV.

The chain recombines TRBV11-3 with TRBJ2-2, with D perhaps being TRBD1 or TRBD2 (5 bases each). CDR3 length: 17 amino acids. Germline V gene lookup returns CDR1 SGHNT and CDR2 YENEEA. Trimming shortened V by 6 bases and J by 1 base, and 18 bases separated the two germline ends. The CDR3 DNA is TGTGCCAGCAGGCTCACCGGGGCAATGGTGAACACCGGGGAGCTGTTTTTT. This sequence encodes CASRLTGAMVNTGELFF.

The rearrangement links TRBV29-1 to TRBJ2-5, with 7 bases aligning to TRBD1. Germline loops: CDR1 SQVTM, CDR2 ANQGSEA. The CDR3 consists of 14 residues. V gave up 6 bases and J gave up 1 base; unmatched junction bases: 8. In nucleotides, the CDR3 is TGCAGCGTCATGGGGACAGCCATCCAAGAGACCCAGTACTTC. Encoded protein: CSVMGTAIQETQYF.

This clonotype was detected only a few times. The V and J genes are TRBV12-3 or TRBV12-4 and TRBJ2-7; possible D gene TRBD1, 6 bases. V was pared by 7 bases and J by 4 bases, with 20 bases between. The CDR3 sequence is 15 residues long. The CDR3 sequence: CASKLSTGNWYEQYF. The CDR3 nucleotides read TGTGCCAGCAAATTAAGCACAGGGAATTGGTACGAGCAGTACTTC.

The V and J genes are TRBV20-1 and TRBJ1-2; D remains unclear. From germline, CDR1 is DFQATT and CDR2 SNEGSKA (reference sequence). V dropped 0 bases and J dropped 4 bases, with 12 bases sitting between them. The CDR3 is 14 residues long. CDR3 bases: TGCAGTGCTAGAGAAGGCAGGCGATCCTATGGCTACACCTTC. The encoded protein is CSAREGRRSYGYTF.

V is TRBV5-6 and J is TRBJ2-7; D unclear. The CDR3 has 14 amino acids. V shed 5 bases and J shed 0 bases, with 12 bases lying between them. Germline values: CDR1 SGHDT, CDR2 YYEEEE. This CDR3 is CASSLWLGSYEQYF. As DNA, the CDR3 is TGTGCCAGCAGTTTGTGGTTAGGCTCCTACGAGCAGTACTTC.